This T cell receptor beta chain was profiled in a study of T cell responses to AZD1222 COVID-19 vaccine. Analysis merged second doses at about 4 or about 12 weeks. From germline, CDR1 is SNHLY and CDR2 FYNNEI. The CDR3 sequence is 11 residues long. V was shortened by 6 bases and J by 4 bases, with 6 bases between the two germline ends. The assay was immunoSEQ multiplex PCR, and TCRdb's table has in-frame clones only and misses some. There are 180,000 or so clones in the sample; around nine tenths occur only once, and approximately 26% lies in the top ten. The V and J genes are TRBV2 and TRBJ2-5, with D perhaps TRBD1 (6 bases). The TCR originated in an adult who received the AZD1222 COVID-19 vaccine. The material sequenced was peripheral blood, taken 28 days after the second AZD1222 dose. CDR3 in amino acids: CASRDRETQYF. CDR3 coding DNA: TGTGCCAGCAGGGACAGAGAGACCCAGTACTTC.